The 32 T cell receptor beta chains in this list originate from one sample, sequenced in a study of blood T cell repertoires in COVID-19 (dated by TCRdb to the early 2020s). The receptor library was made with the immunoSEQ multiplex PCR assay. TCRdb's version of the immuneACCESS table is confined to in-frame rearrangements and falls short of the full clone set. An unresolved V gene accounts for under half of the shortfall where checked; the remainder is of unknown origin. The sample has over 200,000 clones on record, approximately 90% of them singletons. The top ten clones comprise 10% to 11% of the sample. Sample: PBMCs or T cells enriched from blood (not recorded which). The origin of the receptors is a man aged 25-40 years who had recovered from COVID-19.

The CDR3 sequence: CASSLGRGLLRNTEAFF. The DNA for the CDR3 is TGTGCCAGCAGCTTGGGGAGGGGACTCCTTCGGAACACTGAAGCTTTCTTT. The rearrangement uses TRBV5-6 and TRBJ1-1, with a possible D match to TRBD1 (5 bases). This CDR3 spans 17 amino acids. The germline V and J ends were trimmed by 0 bases and 1 base, with 16 bases remaining between them. The germline V gene encodes CDR1 SGHDT and CDR2 YYEEEE.

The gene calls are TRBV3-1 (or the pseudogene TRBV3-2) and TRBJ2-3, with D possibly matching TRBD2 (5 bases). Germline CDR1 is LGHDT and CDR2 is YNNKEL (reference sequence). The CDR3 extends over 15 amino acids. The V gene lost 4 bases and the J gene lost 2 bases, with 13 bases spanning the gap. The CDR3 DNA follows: TGTGCCAGCAGCCGAGGCGGGCCTCACACAGATACGCAGTATTTT. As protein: CASSRGGPHTDTQYF.

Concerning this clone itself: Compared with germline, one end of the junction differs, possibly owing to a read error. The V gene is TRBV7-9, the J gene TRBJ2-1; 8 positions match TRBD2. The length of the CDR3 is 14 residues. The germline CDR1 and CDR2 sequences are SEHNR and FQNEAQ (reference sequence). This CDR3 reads CASKRERSYNEQFF. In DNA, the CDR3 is TGTGCCAGCAAGCGGGAGAGGTCCTACAATGAACAGTTCTTC.

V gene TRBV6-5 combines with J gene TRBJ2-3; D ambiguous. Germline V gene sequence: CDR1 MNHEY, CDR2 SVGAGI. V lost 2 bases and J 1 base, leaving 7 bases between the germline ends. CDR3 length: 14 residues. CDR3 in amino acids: CASSYQVGTDTQYF. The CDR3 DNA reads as TGTGCCAGCAGTTACCAGGTTGGCACAGATACGCAGTATTTT.

The CDR3 spells CASRGTGGYEQFF. CDR3 nucleotides: TGTGCCAGCAGGGGTACAGGGGGCTATGAGCAGTTCTTC. The rearrangement uses TRBV25-1 and TRBJ2-1, with 9 bases matching TRBD1. CDR1 MGHDK and CDR2 SYGVNS come from the germline V gene. J lost 8 bases, V lost 6 bases, and 5 bases had no gene match. The CDR3 totals 13 residues.

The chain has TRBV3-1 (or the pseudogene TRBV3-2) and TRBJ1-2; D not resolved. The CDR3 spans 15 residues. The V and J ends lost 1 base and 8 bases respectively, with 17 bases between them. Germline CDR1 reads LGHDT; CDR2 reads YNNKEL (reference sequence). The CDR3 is CASSQGNSRWIGYTF. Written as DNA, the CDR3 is TGTGCCAGCAGCCAAGGTAACAGTAGATGGATAGGCTACACCTTC.

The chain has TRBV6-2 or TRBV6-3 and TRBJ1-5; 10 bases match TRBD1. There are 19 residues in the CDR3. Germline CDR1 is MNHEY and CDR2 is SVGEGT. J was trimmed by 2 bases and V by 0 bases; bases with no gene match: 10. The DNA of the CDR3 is TGTGCCAGCAGTTACTCAGGGACAGGGGCCATAGGGGGCAATCAGCCCCAGCATTTT. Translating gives CASSYSGTGAIGGNQPQHF.

The DNA of the CDR3 is TGTGCCAGCAGCTCCCCAGGACAGTACAAAAACATTCAGTACTTC. This gives the protein CASSSPGQYKNIQYF. The chain is built from TRBV5-5 and TRBJ2-4, with D tentatively TRBD1 (6 bases). The CDR3 contains 15 residues. Germline V gene data show CDR1 as SGHKS and CDR2 as YYEKEE (reference sequence). The ends were cut back, 3 bases at V and 3 bases at J, with 13 bases in the middle.

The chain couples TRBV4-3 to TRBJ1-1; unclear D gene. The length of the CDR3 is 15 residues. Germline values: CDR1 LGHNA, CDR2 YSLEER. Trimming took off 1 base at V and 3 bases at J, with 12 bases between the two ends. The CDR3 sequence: CASSQGGGIDTEAFF. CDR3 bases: TGCGCCAGCAGCCAAGGCGGTGGAATCGACACTGAAGCTTTCTTT.

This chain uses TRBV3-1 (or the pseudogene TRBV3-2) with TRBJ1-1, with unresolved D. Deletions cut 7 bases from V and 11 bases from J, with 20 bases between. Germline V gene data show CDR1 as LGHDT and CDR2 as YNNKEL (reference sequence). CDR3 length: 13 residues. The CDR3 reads CASTPGEAAGAFF. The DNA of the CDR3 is TGTGCCAGCACCCCCGGGGAGGCCGCGGGGGCTTTCTTT.

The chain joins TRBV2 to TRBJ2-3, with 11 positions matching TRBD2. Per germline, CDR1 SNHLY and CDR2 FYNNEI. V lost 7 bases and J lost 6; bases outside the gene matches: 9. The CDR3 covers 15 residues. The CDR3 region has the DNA TGTGCCAGCACCTTAGCGGGAGGGCCCGGGGATACGCAGTATTTT. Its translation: CASTLAGGPGDTQYF.

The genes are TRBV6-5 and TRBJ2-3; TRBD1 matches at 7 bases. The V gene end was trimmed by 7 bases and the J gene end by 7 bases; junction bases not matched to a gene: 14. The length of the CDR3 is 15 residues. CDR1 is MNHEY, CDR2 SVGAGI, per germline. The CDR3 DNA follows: TGTGCCAGCACCAAGGGAACAGGGGACGTTAATACGCAGTATTTT. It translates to CASTKGTGDVNTQYF.

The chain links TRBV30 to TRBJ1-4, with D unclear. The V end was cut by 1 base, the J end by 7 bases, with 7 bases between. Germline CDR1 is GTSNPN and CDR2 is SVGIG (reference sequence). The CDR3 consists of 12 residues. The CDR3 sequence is CAWSASGEKLFF. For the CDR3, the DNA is TGTGCCTGGAGTGCCTCGGGTGAAAAACTGTTTTTT.

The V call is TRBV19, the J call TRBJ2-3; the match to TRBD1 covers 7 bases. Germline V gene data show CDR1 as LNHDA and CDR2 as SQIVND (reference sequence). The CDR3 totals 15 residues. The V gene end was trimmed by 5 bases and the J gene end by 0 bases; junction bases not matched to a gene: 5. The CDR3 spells CASSLMTGSTDTQYF. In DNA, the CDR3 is TGTGCCAGTAGTCTGATGACAGGGAGCACAGATACGCAGTATTTT.

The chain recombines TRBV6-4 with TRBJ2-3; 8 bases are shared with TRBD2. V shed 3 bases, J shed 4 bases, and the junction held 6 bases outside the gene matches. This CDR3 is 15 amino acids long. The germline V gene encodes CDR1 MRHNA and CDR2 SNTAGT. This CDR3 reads CASSEEAGGSDTQYF. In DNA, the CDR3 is TGTGCCAGCAGTGAGGAGGCGGGAGGCTCAGATACGCAGTATTTT.

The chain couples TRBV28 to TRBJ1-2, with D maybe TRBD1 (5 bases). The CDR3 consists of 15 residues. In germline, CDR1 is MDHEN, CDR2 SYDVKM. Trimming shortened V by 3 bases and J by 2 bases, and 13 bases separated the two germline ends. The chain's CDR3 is CASSFSSRGNYGYTF. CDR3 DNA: TGTGCCAGCAGTTTTTCCTCGCGGGGGAACTATGGCTACACCTTC.

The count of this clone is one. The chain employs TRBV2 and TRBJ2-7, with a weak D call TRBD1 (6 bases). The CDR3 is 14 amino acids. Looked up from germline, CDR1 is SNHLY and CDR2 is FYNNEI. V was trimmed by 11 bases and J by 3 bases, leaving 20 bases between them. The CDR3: CACRARTGNYEQYF. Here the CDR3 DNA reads TGTGCCTGCCGTGCGCGAACAGGGAACTACGAGCAGTACTTC.

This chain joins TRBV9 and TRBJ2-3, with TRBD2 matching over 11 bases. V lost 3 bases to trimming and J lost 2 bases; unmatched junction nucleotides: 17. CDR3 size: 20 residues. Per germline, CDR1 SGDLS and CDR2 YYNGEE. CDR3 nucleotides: TGTGCCAGCAGCGGACGGTCCTCTACCCTAGCGGGGGGTATCACAGATACGCAGTATTTT. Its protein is CASSGRSSTLAGGITDTQYF.

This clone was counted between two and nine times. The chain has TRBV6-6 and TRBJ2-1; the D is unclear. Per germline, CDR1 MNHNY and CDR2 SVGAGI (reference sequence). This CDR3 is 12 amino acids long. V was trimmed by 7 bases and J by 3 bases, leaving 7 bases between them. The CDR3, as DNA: TGTGCCAGCAAGGCGGACTACAATGAGCAGTTCTTC. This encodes CASKADYNEQFF.

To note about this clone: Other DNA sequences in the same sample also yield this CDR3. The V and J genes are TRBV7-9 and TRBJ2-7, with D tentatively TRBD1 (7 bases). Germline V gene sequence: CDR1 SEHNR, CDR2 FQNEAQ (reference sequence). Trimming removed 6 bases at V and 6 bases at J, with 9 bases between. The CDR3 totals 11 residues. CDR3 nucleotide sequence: TGTGCCAGCAGGCAGGGGGGCGAGCAGTACTTC. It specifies CASRQGGEQYF.

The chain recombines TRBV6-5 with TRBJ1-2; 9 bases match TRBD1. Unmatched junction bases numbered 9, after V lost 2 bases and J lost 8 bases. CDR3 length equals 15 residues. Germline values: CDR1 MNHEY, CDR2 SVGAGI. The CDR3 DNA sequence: TGTGCCAGCAGTTACCACGGGACAGGGTTGAGAGGCTACACCTTC. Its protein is CASSYHGTGLRGYTF.

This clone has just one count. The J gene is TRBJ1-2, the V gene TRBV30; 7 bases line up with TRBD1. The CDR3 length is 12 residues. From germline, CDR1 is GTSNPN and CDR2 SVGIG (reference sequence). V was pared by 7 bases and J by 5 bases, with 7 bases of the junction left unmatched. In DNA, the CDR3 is TGTGCCTTCGGACAGGACGTTTATGGCTACACCTTC. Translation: CAFGQDVYGYTF.

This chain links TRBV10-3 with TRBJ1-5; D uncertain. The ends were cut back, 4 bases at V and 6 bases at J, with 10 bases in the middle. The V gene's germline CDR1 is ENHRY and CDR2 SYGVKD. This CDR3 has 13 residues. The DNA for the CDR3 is TGTGCCATCAGTGCTGGTTCCGGTCAGCCCCAGCATTTT. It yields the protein CAISAGSGQPQHF.

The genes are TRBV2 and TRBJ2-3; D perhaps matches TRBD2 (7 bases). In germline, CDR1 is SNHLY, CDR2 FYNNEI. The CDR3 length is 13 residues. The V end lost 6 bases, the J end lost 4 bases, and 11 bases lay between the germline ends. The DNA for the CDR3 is TGTGCCAGCAGGAAAGGGGGGGCAGATACGCAGTATTTT. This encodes CASRKGGADTQYF.

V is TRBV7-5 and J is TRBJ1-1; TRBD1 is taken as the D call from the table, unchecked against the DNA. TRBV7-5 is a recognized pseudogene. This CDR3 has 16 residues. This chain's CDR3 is CVRSFRTGNMNTEAFF. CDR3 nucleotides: TGTGTCAGAAGCTTCAGGACAGGGAACATGAACACTGAAGCTTTCTTT.

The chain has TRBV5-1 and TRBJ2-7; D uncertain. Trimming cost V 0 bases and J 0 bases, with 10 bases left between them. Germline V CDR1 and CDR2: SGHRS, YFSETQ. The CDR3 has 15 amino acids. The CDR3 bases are TGCGCCAGCAGCTTGGCGGCAGGTACCTCCTACGAGCAGTACTTC. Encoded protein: CASSLAAGTSYEQYF.

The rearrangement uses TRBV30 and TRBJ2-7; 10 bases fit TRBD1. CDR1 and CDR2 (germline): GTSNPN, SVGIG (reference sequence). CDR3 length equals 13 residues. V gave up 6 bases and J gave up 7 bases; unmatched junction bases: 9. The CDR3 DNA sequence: TGTGCCTGTCCGGGACAGGGGCTCGGGGAGCAGTACTTC. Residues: CACPGQGLGEQYF.

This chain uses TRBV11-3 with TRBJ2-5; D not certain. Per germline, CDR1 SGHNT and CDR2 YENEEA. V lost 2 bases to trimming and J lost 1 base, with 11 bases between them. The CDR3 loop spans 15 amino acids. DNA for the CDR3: TGTGCCAGCAGCTTAAGTTCTGAGTCCCAAGAGACCCAGTACTTC. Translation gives CASSLSSESQETQYF.

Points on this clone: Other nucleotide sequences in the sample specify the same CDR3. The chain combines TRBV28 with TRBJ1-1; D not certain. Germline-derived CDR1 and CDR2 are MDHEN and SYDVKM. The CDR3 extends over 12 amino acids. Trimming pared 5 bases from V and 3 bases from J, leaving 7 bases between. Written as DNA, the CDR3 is TGTGCCAGCAGTCTAAGAGACACTGAAGCTTTCTTT. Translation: CASSLRDTEAFF.

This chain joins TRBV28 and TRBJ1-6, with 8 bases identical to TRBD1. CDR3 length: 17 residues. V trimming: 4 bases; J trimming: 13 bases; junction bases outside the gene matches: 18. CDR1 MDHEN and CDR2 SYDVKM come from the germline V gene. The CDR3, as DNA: TGTGCCAGCAGTTCCCCCGGACAGGGTCGAGCCGCGGATCCCCTCCACTTT. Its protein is CASSSPGQGRAADPLHF.

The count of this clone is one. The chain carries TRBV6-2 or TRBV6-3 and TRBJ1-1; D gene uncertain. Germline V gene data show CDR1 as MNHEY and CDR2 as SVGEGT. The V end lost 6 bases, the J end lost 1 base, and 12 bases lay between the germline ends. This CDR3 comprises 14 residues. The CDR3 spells CASSKYHTNTEAFF. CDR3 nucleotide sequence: TGTGCCAGCAGCAAATATCACACGAACACTGAAGCTTTCTTT.

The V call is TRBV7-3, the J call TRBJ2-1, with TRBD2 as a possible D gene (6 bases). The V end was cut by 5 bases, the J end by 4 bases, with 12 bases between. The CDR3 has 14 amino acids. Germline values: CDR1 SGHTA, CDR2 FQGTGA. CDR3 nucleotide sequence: TGTGCCAGCAGCCCGGGACTGGTTTACAATGAGCAGTTCTTC. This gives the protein CASSPGLVYNEQFF. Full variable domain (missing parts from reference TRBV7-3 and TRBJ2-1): GAGVSQTPSNKVTEKGKYVELRCDPISGHTALYWYRQSLGQGPEFLIYFQGTGAADDSGLPNDRFFAVRPEGSVSTLKIQRTERGDSAVYLCASSPGLVYNEQFFGPGTRLTVL.